The clone carrying this T cell receptor beta chain was counted only a few times. Antigen: not known. The data stem from a study of blood T cells in healthy people across ages. Study-wide findings and caveats: Roughly linearly, TCR beta diversity per million T cells fell as age increased.

PCR was performed a second time for about 6 to 12 cycles using a sample-barcoded 5' primer and a J-beta primer mix. Each cDNA molecule carried a tag from a template-switch adaptor that contained 12 random nucleotides. MiXCR was run by TCRdb on the 5' RACE reads, yielding one entry per CDR3 protein. The sample shows about 830,000 distinct CDR3 sequences, roughly 60% of them seen only once. CDR1 is LGHNA and CDR2 is YNFKEQ in the germline V gene. CDR3 length: 16 residues. The J segment lost 2 bases and the V segment lost 0 bases, leaving 4 bases of the junction unmatched. The sequenced sample consisted of blood. This receptor was identified in a man in his thirties or forties in good health. This rearrangement joins TRBV4-2 to TRBJ2-7; 10 nucleotides agree with TRBD1. CDR3 nucleotide sequence: TGTGCCAGCAGCCAAGATGAAGGGACAGGGGCCTACGAGCAGTACTTC. It encodes CASSQDEGTGAYEQYF.